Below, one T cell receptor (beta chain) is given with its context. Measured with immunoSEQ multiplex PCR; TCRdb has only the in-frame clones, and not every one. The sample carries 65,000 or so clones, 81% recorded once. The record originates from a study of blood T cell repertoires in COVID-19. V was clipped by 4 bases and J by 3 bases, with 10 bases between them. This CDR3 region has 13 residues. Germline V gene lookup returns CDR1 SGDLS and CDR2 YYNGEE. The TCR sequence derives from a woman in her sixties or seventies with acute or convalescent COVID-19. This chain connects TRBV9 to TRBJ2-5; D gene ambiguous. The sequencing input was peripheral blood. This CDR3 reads CASSLGPEETQYF. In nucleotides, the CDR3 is TGTGCCAGCAGCCTAGGGCCCGAAGAGACCCAGTACTTC.